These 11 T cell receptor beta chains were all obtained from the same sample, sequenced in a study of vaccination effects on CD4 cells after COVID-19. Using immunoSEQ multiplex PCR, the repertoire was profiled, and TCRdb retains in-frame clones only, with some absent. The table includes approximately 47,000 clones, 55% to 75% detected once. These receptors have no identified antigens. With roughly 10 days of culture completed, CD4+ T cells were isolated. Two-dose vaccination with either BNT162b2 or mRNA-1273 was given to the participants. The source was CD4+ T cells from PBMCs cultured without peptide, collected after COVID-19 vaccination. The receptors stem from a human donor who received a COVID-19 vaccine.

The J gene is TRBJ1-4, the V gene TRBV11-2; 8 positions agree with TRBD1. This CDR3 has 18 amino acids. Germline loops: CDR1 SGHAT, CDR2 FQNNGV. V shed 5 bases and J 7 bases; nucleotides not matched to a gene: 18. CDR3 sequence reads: CASSRTRTGLGVGEKLFF. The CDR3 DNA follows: TGTGCCAGCAGCCGGACTCGGACAGGGCTGGGGGTTGGTGAAAAACTGTTTTTT.

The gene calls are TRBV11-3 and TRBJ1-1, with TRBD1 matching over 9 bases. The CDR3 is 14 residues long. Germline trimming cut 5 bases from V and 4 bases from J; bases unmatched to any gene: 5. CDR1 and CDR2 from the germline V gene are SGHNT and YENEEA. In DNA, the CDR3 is TGTGCCAGCAGCCCGGGACAGGGCGGCACTGAAGCTTTCTTT. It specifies CASSPGQGGTEAFF.

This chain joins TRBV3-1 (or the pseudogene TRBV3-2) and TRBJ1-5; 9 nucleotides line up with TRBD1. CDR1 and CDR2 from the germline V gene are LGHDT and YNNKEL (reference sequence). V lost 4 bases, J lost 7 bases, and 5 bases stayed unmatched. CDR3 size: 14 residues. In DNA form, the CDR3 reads TGTGCCAGCAGCCCACGGGACAGGGACCAGCCCCAGCATTTT. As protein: CASSPRDRDQPQHF.

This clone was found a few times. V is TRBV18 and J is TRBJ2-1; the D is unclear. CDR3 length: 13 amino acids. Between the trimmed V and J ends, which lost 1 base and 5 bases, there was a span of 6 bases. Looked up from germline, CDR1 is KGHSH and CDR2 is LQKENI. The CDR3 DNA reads TGTGCCAGCTCACCACGCTTAGACAATGAGCAGTTCTTC. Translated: CASSPRLDNEQFF.

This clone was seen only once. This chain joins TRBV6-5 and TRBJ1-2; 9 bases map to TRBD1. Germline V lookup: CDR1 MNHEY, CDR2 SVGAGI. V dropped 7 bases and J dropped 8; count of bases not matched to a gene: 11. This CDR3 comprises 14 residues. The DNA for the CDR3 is TGTGCCAGCAAATCGACAGGGGGTGTTAGGGGCTACACCTTC. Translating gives CASKSTGGVRGYTF.

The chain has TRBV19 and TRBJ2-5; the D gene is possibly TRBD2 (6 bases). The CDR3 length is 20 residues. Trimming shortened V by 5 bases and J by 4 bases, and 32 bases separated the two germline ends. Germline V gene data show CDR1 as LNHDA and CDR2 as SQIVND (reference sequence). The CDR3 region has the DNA TGTGCCAGTAGTCCCCGGGGGAGCAGCAGATTTATCGTTAGCGCAGAGACCCAGTACTTC. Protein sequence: CASSPRGSSRFIVSAETQYF.

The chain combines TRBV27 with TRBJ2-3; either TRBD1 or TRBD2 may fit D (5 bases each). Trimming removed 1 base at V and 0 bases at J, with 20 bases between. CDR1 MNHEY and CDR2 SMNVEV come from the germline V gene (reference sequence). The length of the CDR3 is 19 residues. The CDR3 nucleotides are TGTGCCAGCAGTTTATGGGGGACGGGAAGCGCTTCTAGCACAGATACGCAGTATTTT. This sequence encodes CASSLWGTGSASSTDTQYF.

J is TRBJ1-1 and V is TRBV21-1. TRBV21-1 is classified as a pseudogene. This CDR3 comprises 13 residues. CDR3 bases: TGTGCCAGCAGACCAAGAGGGGACACTGAAGCTTTCTTT. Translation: CASRPRGDTEAFF.

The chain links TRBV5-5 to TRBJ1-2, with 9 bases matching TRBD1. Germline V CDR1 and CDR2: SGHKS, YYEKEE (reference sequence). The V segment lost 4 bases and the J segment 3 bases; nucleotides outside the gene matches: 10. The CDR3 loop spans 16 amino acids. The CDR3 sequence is CASSPGTGSFHYGYTF. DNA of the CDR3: TGTGCCAGCAGCCCCGGGACAGGGAGTTTTCACTATGGCTACACCTTC.

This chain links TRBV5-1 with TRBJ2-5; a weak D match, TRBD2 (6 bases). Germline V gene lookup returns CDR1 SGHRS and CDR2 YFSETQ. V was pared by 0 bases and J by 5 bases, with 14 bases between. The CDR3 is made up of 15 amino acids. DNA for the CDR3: TGCGCCAGCAGCTTGGGGACGATTGGAGGGGAGACCCAGTACTTC. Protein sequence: CASSLGTIGGETQYF.

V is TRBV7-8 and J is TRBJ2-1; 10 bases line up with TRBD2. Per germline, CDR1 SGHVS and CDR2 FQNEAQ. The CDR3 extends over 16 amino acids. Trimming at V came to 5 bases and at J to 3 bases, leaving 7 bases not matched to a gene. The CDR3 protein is CASSPLAGDIYNEQFF. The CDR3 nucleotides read TGTGCCAGCAGCCCGCTAGCGGGGGATATCTACAATGAGCAGTTCTTC. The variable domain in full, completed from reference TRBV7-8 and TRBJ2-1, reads GAGVSQSPRYKVAKRGQDVALRCDPISGHVSLFWYQQALGQGPEFLTYFQNEAQLDKSGLPSDRFFAERPEGSVSTLKIQRTQQEDSAVYLCASSPLAGDIYNEQFFGPGTRLTVL.